The rows below give T cell receptor beta chains drawn from one sample of a study of molecular identifiers for immune sequencing clone quantification. TCRdb re-called the PCR reads with MiXCR, one entry per CDR3 protein. The sample lists some 590,000 distinct CDR3 sequences; about 25% were seen once. The sequencing sample was made of naive CD8+ T cells from blood, with Jurkat cell RNA spiked in. Every receptor here comes from a human donor in good health. Some libraries in this study had Jurkat cell RNA spiked in. The CDR3 runs from the conserved cysteine through the conserved F or W. D genes are given only for firm matches. The size of a clone is reported for some rows only, either as once, few or many, or as a class for expanded clones.

V gene,D gene,J gene,clone size,CDR3 length,CDR3 DNA,CDR3 protein
TRBV7-9,TRBD1,TRBJ1-2,NA,13,TGTGCCAGCAGCTTGGACAGGGCGTTCGGCTACACCTTC,CASSLDRAFGYTF
TRBV10-1,TRBD1,TRBJ1-1,NA,14,TGCGCCAGCAGTGGATCAGGGGGTATGGCTGAAGCTTTCTTT,CASSGSGGMAEAFF
TRBV4-3,NA,TRBJ2-2,few,16,TGCGCCAGCAGCCAAGATCGGAGGGGCTGGACCGGGGAGCTGTTTTTT,CASSQDRRGWTGELFF
TRBV12-3/TRBV12-4,TRBD1,TRBJ2-7,NA,16,TGTGCCGGCAGTTCCCCCGGGACAGGGCCTTCCTACGAGCAGTACTTC,CAGSSPGTGPSYEQYF
TRBV7-6,TRBD2,TRBJ2-5,many,16,TGTGCCAGCAGCTTAGGCGCGGGGGGCGTGCAAGAGACCCAGTACTTC,CASSLGAGGVQETQYF
TRBV29-1,NA,TRBJ2-3,many,13,TGCAGCGTTGACCGGCAGGGTCCAGATACGCAGTATTTT,CSVDRQGPDTQYF
TRBV7-6,TRBD2,TRBJ2-3,NA,15,TGTGCCAGCAGTATAGAGCGGGAGCGCACGGATACGCAGTATTTT,CASSIERERTDTQYF
TRBV15,NA,TRBJ1-1,many,15,TGTGCCACCGGACAGAATCCTCTTATGAACACTGAAGCTTTCTTT,CATGQNPLMNTEAFF
TRBV27,NA,TRBJ2-2,few,14,TGTGCCAGCAGTTCCGGGACTTCGATGGGGGAGCTGTTTTTT,CASSSGTSMGELFF
TRBV27,NA,TRBJ2-7,few,13,TGTGCCAGCCGGGACGGCTACAGCTACGAGCAGTACTTC,CASRDGYSYEQYF
TRBV24-1,TRBD1,TRBJ2-5,NA,15,TGTGCCACCAGTGAGCGGGACAGGATGTGGGAGACCCAGTACTTC,CATSERDRMWETQYF
TRBV7-5,NA,TRBJ2-7,NA,17,NA,CISVPEAPRQSSYEQYF
TRBV7-9,NA,TRBJ2-7,NA,14,TGTGCCAGCAGCTTACTGACAGGACCGTACGAGCAGTACTTC,CASSLLTGPYEQYF
TRBV11-2,NA,TRBJ1-1,few,15,TGTGCCAGCAGCTTAGATGTGGGGATGAACACTGAAGCTTTCTTT,CASSLDVGMNTEAFF
TRBV27,TRBD1,TRBJ1-1,few,17,TGTGCCAGCAGTACCCGGGACAGGGGTTATCGTGACACTGAAGCTTTCTTT,CASSTRDRGYRDTEAFF
TRBV11-2,TRBD1,TRBJ1-1,NA,16,TGTGCCAGCAGCTCACCCGACAGGGATCCTTACACTGAAGCTTTCTTT,CASSSPDRDPYTEAFF
TRBV28,TRBD2,TRBJ2-5,many,17,TGTGCCAGCAGTTTATGGCAACTAGCGGGAGGAAGTGAGACCCAGTACTTC,CASSLWQLAGGSETQYF
TRBV20-1,TRBD2,TRBJ2-1,NA,14,TGCAGTGCCAGGGAGACTAGCGGACTCAATGAGCAGTTCTTC,CSARETSGLNEQFF
TRBV27,NA,TRBJ2-3,many,14,TGTGCCAGCAGTTTAACTAGCAGGGGAGATACGCAGTATTTT,CASSLTSRGDTQYF
TRBV7-2,NA,TRBJ1-6,NA,17,TGTGCCAGCAGCCACATTAGTACAGCGCTCTATAATTCACCCCTCCACTTT,CASSHISTALYNSPLHF
TRBV7-9,TRBD2,TRBJ2-3,many,15,TGTGCCAGCAGCTTAGTAGCGGGGGAGGCAGATACGCAGTATTTT,CASSLVAGEADTQYF
TRBV5-1,NA,TRBJ1-1,many,12,TGCGCCAGCAGCTTGGGGGGACTTGAAGCTTTCTTT,CASSLGGLEAFF
TRBV12-3/TRBV12-4,TRBD1,TRBJ2-2,NA,19,TGTGCCAGCAGTTTATATCGTCTTATCGGGACAGGGACCACCGGGGAGCTGTTTTTT,CASSLYRLIGTGTTGELFF
TRBV14,TRBD1,TRBJ1-2,NA,15,TGTGCCAGCAGCGAAGGGGGACAGGCTAACTATGGCTACACCTTC,CASSEGGQANYGYTF
TRBV5-1,TRBD2,TRBJ2-5,few,15,TGCGCCAGCAGCTTGACTAGCGGGGGGCTAGAGACCCAGTACTTC,CASSLTSGGLETQYF
TRBV27,NA,TRBJ2-5,many,14,TGTGCCAGCAGTTTACGTGACAGCCAAGAGACCCAGTACTTC,CASSLRDSQETQYF
TRBV7-9,TRBD1,TRBJ2-7,many,14,TGTGCCAGCAGCCTGCCGGGACAGGCCCGCGAGCAGTACTTC,CASSLPGQAREQYF
TRBV28,NA,TRBJ1-1,NA,15,TGTGCCAGCCGAGAGGTCGGGGGATCTGGCACTGAAGCTTTCTTT,CASREVGGSGTEAFF
TRBV20-1,TRBD2,TRBJ2-1,NA,17,TGCAGTGCTAGAGTCGGGACTAGCGGAAGCTCCTACAATGAGCAGTTCTTC,CSARVGTSGSSYNEQFF
TRBV13,NA,TRBJ2-7,few,14,TGTGCCAGCAGCCTACACGCCGTCTCCTACGAGCAGTACTTC,CASSLHAVSYEQYF
TRBV30,NA,TRBJ1-6,few,13,TGTGCCTGGAGATCGGGGGGCAATTCACCCCTCCACTTT,CAWRSGGNSPLHF
TRBV3-1,TRBD2,TRBJ2-1,NA,15,TGTGCCAGCAGCCAAGCTAGCGGGAGCTACAATGAGCAGTTCTTC,CASSQASGSYNEQFF
TRBV7-2,TRBD2,TRBJ2-5,many,15,TGTGCCAGCAGCATCCTGGGACTAGCGGGAGAGACCCAGTACTTC,CASSILGLAGETQYF
TRBV7-9,NA,TRBJ2-1,few,16,TGTGCCAGCAGCTTAGGATCGGGTTACTCCTACAATGAGCAGTTCTTC,CASSLGSGYSYNEQFF
TRBV4-1,NA,TRBJ2-1,NA,13,TGCGCCAGCAGCCACTTAGGTGTCAGTGAGCAGTTCTTC,CASSHLGVSEQFF
TRBV23-1,NA,TRBJ1-1,NA,17,TGCGCCAGCAGTCACGCAACGCAGCCAGGGCTGAACACTGAAGCTTTCTTT,CASSHATQPGLNTEAFF
TRBV27,TRBD1,TRBJ2-3,NA,18,TGTGCCAGCAGTTTTCTCCGGCCGACAGGGATTCCCCCAGATACGCAGTATTTT,CASSFLRPTGIPPDTQYF
TRBV6-2/TRBV6-3,NA,TRBJ1-1,few,15,TGTGCCAGCTCCTCTCCACGGGGAGCTGGCACCGAAGCTTTCTTT,CASSSPRGAGTEAFF
TRBV4-2,NA,TRBJ2-2,few,15,TGTGCCAGCAGCCAAGCCACGAGGAACACCGGGGAGCTGTTTTTT,CASSQATRNTGELFF
TRBV7-2,NA,TRBJ2-7,few,17,TGTGCCAGCAGCTTTAGCCGATCGGGGGCCAACTCCTACGAGCAGTACTTC,CASSFSRSGANSYEQYF
TRBV19,TRBD1,TRBJ1-2,NA,12,TGTGCCAGTGGACCACAGGGGTACGGCTACACCTTC,CASGPQGYGYTF
TRBV11-2,NA,TRBJ2-2,NA,12,TGTGCCAGCAGCTTCAAGTTTGGGGAGCTGTTTTTT,CASSFKFGELFF